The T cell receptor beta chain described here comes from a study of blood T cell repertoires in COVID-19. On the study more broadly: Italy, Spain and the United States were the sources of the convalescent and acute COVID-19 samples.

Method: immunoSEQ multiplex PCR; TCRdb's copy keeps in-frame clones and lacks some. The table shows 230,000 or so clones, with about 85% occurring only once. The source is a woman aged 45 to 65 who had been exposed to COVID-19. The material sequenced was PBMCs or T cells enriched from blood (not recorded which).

Here the CDR3 reads CASSEQVYGYTF. The CDR3 DNA is TGTGCCAGCAGTGAACAGGTCTATGGCTACACCTTC. The chain carries TRBV6-1 and TRBJ1-2; D call uncertain. The V end lost 2 bases, the J end lost 4 bases, and 5 bases lay between the germline ends. This CDR3 has 12 residues. Germline-derived CDR1 and CDR2 are MNHNS and SASEGT.